The 19 T cell receptor beta chains listed next were all sequenced from one sample in a study of cytomegalovirus exposure and HLA in healthy donors. The PCR used 60 Vbeta and 13 Jbeta primers. The repertoire was sequenced with immunoSEQ multiplex PCR; TCRdb's copy has only in-frame clones and lacks some. This table holds 120,000 or so clones, about 80% found once. The material sequenced was PBMCs. The receptors come from a man younger than 45 in good health and CMV-seropositive.

This clone was counted a few times. Mismatch with germline at one junction end may stem from a read error. This chain uses TRBV6-6 with TRBJ2-7, with D perhaps TRBD1 (6 bases). Germline V gives CDR1 MNHNY, CDR2 SVGAGI (reference sequence). There are 16 residues in the CDR3. The CDR3 loop is CAISGSGTLPSYEQYF. CDR3 bases: TGTGCCATCAGTGGTTCGGGGACATTGCCCTCCTACGAGCAGTACTTC.

This CDR3 is CASRPTTQGADTEAFF. In DNA form, the CDR3 reads TGTGCCAGTAGACCAACGACCCAGGGGGCGGACACTGAAGCTTTCTTT. V and J are TRBV19 and TRBJ1-1; 8 bases match TRBD1. V dropped 6 bases and J dropped 3; count of bases not matched to a gene: 12. CDR3 length equals 16 residues. CDR1 is LNHDA, CDR2 SQIVND, per germline (reference sequence).

CDR3 coding DNA: TGTGCCAGCAGCGAAACAAACAGCTTCGGCACAGATACGCAGTATTTT. Its translation: CASSETNSFGTDTQYF. The V gene is TRBV11-2, the J gene TRBJ2-3; D is uncertain. Germline assignment: CDR1 SGHAT and CDR2 FQNNGV. The CDR3 has 16 amino acids. V gave up 5 bases and J gave up 1 base, with 16 bases separating them. The whole variable domain, remainder taken from reference TRBV11-2 and TRBJ2-3, is EAGVAQSPRYKIIEKRQSVAFWCNPISGHATLYWYQQILGQGPKLLIQFQNNGVVDDSQLPKDRFSAERLKGVDSTLKIQPAKLEDSAVYLCASSETNSFGTDTQYFGPGTRLTVL.

The chain employs TRBV7-3 and TRBJ2-3, with 9 bases fitting TRBD1. This CDR3 has 15 amino acids. CDR1 and CDR2 from the germline V gene are SGHTA and FQGTGA. V dropped 6 bases and J dropped 4; count of bases not matched to a gene: 8. The CDR3 DNA reads TGTGCCAGCAGAAAAGGGACAGGGAGGTCAGATACGCAGTATTTT. Protein product: CASRKGTGRSDTQYF.

This chain links TRBV19 with TRBJ2-1; 9 nucleotides line up with TRBD1. Per the germline V gene, CDR1 is LNHDA and CDR2 is SQIVND (reference sequence). The CDR3 contains 16 residues. V dropped 0 bases and J dropped 1; count of bases not matched to a gene: 1. The CDR3 region is CASSIEGQGSYNEQFF. DNA of the CDR3: TGTGCCAGTAGTATAGAGGGACAGGGTTCCTACAATGAGCAGTTCTTC.

V gene TRBV7-9 combines with J gene TRBJ2-7; a possible D gene is TRBD1 (5 bases). The CDR3 contains 13 residues. Trimming cost V 5 bases and J 4 bases, with 12 bases left between them. Germline CDR1 SEHNR, CDR2 FQNEAQ (reference sequence). The CDR3 loop reads CASSMPDIYEQYF. DNA for the CDR3: TGTGCCAGCAGCATGCCGGACATTTACGAGCAGTACTTC.

V gene TRBV4-1 combines with J gene TRBJ2-7, with 7 bases aligning to TRBD1. The CDR3 runs to 15 residues. The V gene end was trimmed by 3 bases and the J gene end by 3 bases; junction bases not matched to a gene: 8. Germline V gives CDR1 MGHRA, CDR2 YSYEKL. The CDR3, as DNA: TGCGCCAGCAGCCAGGATCGACAGGGACACTACGAGCAGTACTTC. This sequence encodes CASSQDRQGHYEQYF.

The chain recombines TRBV6-1 with TRBJ1-2, with 9 positions matching TRBD1. CDR1 is MNHNS and CDR2 is SASEGT in the germline V gene. The length of the CDR3 is 15 residues. Trimming cost V 7 bases and J 5 bases; bases outside gene matches: 11. This CDR3 reads CASKSGGQGLYGYTF. The CDR3 coding sequence is TGTGCCAGCAAATCCGGGGGACAGGGTCTATATGGCTACACCTTC.

The V gene is TRBV9, the J gene TRBJ2-7; D may be TRBD1 (7 bases). Trimming took 0 bases from V and 4 from J, leaving 14 bases between them. This CDR3 comprises 15 residues. Germline CDR1 SGDLS, CDR2 YYNGEE. DNA of the CDR3: TGTGCCAGCAGCGTAGGACAGGGTGGGGGGTACGAGCAGTACTTC. Its protein is CASSVGQGGGYEQYF.

The chain employs TRBV7-7 and TRBJ2-1; 8 bases agree with TRBD1. The V gene's germline CDR1 is SSHAT and CDR2 FNYEAQ (reference sequence). J gave up 7 bases and V 1 base, and 3 bases lay outside the gene matches. The CDR3 runs to 14 residues. The CDR3 DNA is TGTGCCAGCAGCTTAGTTCAGGGGGCAAATGAGCAGTTCTTC. This codes for CASSLVQGANEQFF.

CDR3 residues: CASNGHSGNQPQHF. The CDR3 region has the DNA TGTGCCAGTAACGGTCATTCGGGCAATCAGCCCCAGCATTTT. The chain has TRBV19 and TRBJ1-5; unclear D gene. CDR3 size: 14 residues. CDR1 and CDR2 (germline): LNHDA, SQIVND (reference sequence). V shed 7 bases and J shed 2 bases, with 12 bases lying between them.

The chain couples TRBV30 to TRBJ2-7; 7 bases agree with TRBD1. The V gene's germline CDR1 is GTSNPN and CDR2 SVGIG (reference sequence). The CDR3 runs 15 residues. Trimming removed 2 bases from V and 3 bases from J; junction bases left unmatched: 10. The CDR3 loop is CAWSLGTAGGYEQYF. Written as DNA, the CDR3 is TGTGCCTGGAGTCTCGGGACGGCAGGGGGCTACGAGCAGTACTTC.

The chain links TRBV19 to TRBJ2-5, with 9 positions matching TRBD1. Germline V CDR1 and CDR2: LNHDA, SQIVND (reference sequence). Germline trimming cut 4 bases from V and 5 bases from J; bases unmatched to any gene: 11. The CDR3 extends over 16 amino acids. The CDR3: CASSTRRQGERETQYF. CDR3 DNA: TGTGCCAGTAGTACCCGCCGACAGGGGGAGCGGGAGACCCAGTACTTC.

The chain couples TRBV12-5 to TRBJ1-2; D not resolved. CDR3 length: 15 amino acids. The germline CDR1 and CDR2 sequences are LGHNT and FRNRAP. The V end lost 4 bases, the J end lost 6 bases, and 18 bases lay between the germline ends. CDR3 region: CASGSTTRMKNGYTF. CDR3 coding DNA: TGTGCTAGTGGTTCGACAACCCGAATGAAAAATGGCTACACCTTC.

This chain connects TRBV7-6 to TRBJ2-7, with TRBD2 matching over 7 bases. CDR3 size: 14 residues. After removal of 1 base from V and 6 bases from J, the junction contained 6 bases not matched to a gene. CDR1 SGHVS and CDR2 FNYEAQ come from the germline V gene. The DNA of the CDR3 is TGTGCCAGCAGCTTAGGGACGGGGGGACTCGAGCAGTACTTC. The encoded protein is CASSLGTGGLEQYF. The complete variable domain, with remaining parts taken from reference TRBV7-6 and TRBJ2-7, reads GAGVSQSPRYKVTKRGQDVALRCDPISGHVSLYWYRQALGQGPEFLTYFNYEAQQDKSGLPNDRFSAERPEGSISTLTIQRTEQRDSAMYRCASSLGTGGLEQYFGPGTRLTVT.

The chain employs TRBV2 and TRBJ1-4; maybe TRBD1 (5 bases). Per germline, CDR1 SNHLY and CDR2 FYNNEI. Trimming shortened V by 4 bases and J by 8 bases, and 11 bases separated the two germline ends. This CDR3 region has 13 residues. The CDR3 loop is CASSVGGWEKLFF. In nucleotides, the CDR3 is TGTGCCAGCAGTGTGGGGGGATGGGAAAAACTGTTTTTT.

This clone was recorded a few times. This sequence joins TRBV5-1 and TRBJ2-7; possible D gene TRBD1, 5 bases. With 0 bases removed from V and 1 base from J, the gap between germline ends came to 5 bases. Per germline, CDR1 SGHRS and CDR2 YFSETQ. The CDR3 extends over 13 amino acids. This CDR3 reads CASSLGQSYEQYF. CDR3 nucleotide sequence: TGCGCCAGCAGCTTGGGACAGTCCTACGAGCAGTACTTC.

The rearrangement links TRBV5-1 to TRBJ2-7, with D tentatively TRBD2 (6 bases). The CDR3 runs to 15 residues. The V gene's germline CDR1 is SGHRS and CDR2 YFSETQ. V lost 2 bases and J lost 0, with 12 bases in between. The CDR3 nucleotides are TGCGCCAGCAGCTTAAACGGGGGAAGCTCCTACGAGCAGTACTTC. Amino acids: CASSLNGGSSYEQYF.

This clone was observed a few times. This rearrangement joins TRBV19 to TRBJ2-7, with 8 nucleotides matching TRBD1. CDR1 and CDR2 (germline): LNHDA, SQIVND (reference sequence). Unmatched junction bases numbered 11, after V lost 3 bases and J lost 4 bases. The CDR3 spans 16 residues. CDR3 protein: CASSIPSPTGVYEQYF. Written as DNA, the CDR3 is TGTGCCAGTAGTATCCCATCTCCGACAGGGGTATACGAGCAGTACTTC. Full variable domain (outside the CDR3, taken from reference TRBV19 and TRBJ2-7): DGGITQSPKYLFRKEGQNVTLSCEQNLNHDAMYWYRQDPGQGLRLIYYSQIVNDFQKGDIAEGYSVSREKKESFPLTVTSAQKNPTAFYLCASSIPSPTGVYEQYFGPGTRLTVT.